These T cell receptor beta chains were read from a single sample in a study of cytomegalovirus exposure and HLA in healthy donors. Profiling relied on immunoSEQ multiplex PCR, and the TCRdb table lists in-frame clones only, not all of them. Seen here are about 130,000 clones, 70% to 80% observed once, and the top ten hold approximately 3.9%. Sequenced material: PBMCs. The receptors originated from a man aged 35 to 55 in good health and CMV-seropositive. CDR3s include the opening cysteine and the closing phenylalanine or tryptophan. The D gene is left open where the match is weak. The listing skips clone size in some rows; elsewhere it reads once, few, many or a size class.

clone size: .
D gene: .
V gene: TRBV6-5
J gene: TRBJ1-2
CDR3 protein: CASSFQGHGYGYTF
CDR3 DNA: TGTGCCAGCAGTTTCCAGGGGCACGGCTATGGCTACACCTTC

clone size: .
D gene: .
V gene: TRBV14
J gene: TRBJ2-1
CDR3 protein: CASSHRLSNSNEQFF
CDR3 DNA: TGTGCCAGCAGCCACAGACTTTCCAACTCCAATGAGCAGTTCTTC

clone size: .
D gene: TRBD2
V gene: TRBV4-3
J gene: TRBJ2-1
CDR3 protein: CASSRGLAGVNEQFF
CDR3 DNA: TGCGCCAGCAGCCGAGGACTAGCGGGAGTGAATGAGCAGTTCTTC

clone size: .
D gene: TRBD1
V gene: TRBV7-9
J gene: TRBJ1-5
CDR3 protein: CASSPGVGQVNNQPQHF
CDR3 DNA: TGTGCCAGCAGCCCGGGGGTCGGACAGGTTAACAATCAGCCCCAGCATTTT

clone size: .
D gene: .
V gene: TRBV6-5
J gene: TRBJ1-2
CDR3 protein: CASSTGTLMAGYTF
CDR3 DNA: TGTGCCAGCAGTACAGGGACACTGATGGCTGGCTACACCTTC

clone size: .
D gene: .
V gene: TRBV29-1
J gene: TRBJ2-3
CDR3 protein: CSVQPLGGSGRSDTQYF
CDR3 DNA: TGCAGCGTCCAACCCCTGGGAGGTAGCGGACGGTCGGATACGCAGTATTTT

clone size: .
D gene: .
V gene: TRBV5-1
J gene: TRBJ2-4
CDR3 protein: CASSLWTSTKNIQYF
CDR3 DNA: TGCGCCAGCAGCTTATGGACAAGCACCAAAAACATTCAGTACTTC

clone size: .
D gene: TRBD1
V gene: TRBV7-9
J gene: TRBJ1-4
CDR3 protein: CASSRTGGGEKLFF
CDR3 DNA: TGTGCCAGCAGCAGAACAGGGGGCGGTGAAAAACTGTTTTTT

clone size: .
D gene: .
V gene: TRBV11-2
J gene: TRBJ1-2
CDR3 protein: CASSDTRTLGGGYTF
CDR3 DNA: TGTGCCAGCAGCGACACCAGGACCCTGGGGGGTGGCTACACCTTC

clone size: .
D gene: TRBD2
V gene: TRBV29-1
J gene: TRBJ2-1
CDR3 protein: CSALLAGGPNEQFF
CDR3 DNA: TGCAGCGCTCTACTAGCGGGGGGGCCAAATGAGCAGTTCTTC

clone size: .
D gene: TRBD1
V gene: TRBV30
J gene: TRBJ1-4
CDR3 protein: CALDRAATNEKLFF
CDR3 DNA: TGTGCCCTCGACAGGGCCGCAACTAATGAAAAACTGTTTTTT

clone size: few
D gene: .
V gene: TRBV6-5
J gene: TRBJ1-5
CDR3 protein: CASSSPNQPQHF
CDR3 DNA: TGTGCCAGCAGTTCTCCCAATCAGCCCCAGCATTTT

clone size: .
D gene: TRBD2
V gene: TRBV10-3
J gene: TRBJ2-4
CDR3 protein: CAISESFGGVDIQYF
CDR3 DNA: TGTGCCATCAGTGAGTCCTTTGGGGGGGTGGACATTCAGTACTTC

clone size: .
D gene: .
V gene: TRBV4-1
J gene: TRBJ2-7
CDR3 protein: CASSQGLLAWRYF
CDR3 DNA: TGCGCCAGCAGCCAAGGATTACTTGCATGGAGGTACTTC

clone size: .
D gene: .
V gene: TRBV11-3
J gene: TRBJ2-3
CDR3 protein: CASSLTLPPRRDTDTQYF
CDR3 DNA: TGTGCCAGCAGCCTCACGCTCCCACCTAGGCGTGACACAGATACGCAGTATTTT

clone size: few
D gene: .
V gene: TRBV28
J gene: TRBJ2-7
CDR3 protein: CASSELKLAKDTYEQYF
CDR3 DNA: TGTGCCAGCAGTGAACTTAAGCTAGCCAAAGATACCTACGAGCAGTACTTC

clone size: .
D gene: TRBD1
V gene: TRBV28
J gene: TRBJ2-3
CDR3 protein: CASKGTGKHTQYF
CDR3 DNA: TGTGCCAGCAAGGGGACAGGGAAGCATACGCAGTATTTT

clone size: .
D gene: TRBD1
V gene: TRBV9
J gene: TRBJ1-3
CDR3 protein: CASSVGQGADGNTIYF
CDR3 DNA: TGTGCCAGCAGCGTAGGACAGGGGGCTGACGGAAACACCATATATTTT

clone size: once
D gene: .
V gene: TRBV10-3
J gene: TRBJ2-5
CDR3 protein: CAISEIPDSKETQYF
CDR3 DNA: TGTGCCATCAGTGAAATCCCCGACAGTAAAGAGACCCAGTACTTC

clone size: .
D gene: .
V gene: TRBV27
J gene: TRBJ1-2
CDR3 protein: CASRSRVNYGYTF
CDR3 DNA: TGTGCCAGCAGGTCGCGCGTGAACTATGGCTACACCTTC

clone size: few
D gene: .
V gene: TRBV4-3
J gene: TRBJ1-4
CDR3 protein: CASSQDTRKEKLFF
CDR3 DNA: TGCGCCAGCAGCCAAGATACGAGAAAGGAAAAACTGTTTTTT

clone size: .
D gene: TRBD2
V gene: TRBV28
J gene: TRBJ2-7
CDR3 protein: CASGTSGASHEQYF
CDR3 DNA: TGTGCCAGCGGAACTAGCGGGGCCTCCCACGAGCAGTACTTC

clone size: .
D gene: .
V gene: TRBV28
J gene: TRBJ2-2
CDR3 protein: CAPVGARDTGELFF
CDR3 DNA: TGTGCCCCCGTAGGGGCCAGGGACACCGGGGAGCTGTTTTTT

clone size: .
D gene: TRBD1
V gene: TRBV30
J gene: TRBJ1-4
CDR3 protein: CAWSTGTGTNEKLFF
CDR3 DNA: TGTGCCTGGAGTACGGGGACAGGGACTAATGAAAAACTGTTTTTT

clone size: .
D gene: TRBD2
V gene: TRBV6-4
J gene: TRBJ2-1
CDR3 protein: CASSDSGGPSYNEQFF
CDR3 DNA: TGCGCCAGCAGTGACTCGGGGGGACCTTCCTACAATGAGCAGTTCTTC

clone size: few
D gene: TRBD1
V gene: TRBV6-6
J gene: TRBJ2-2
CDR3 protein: CASRLTGGSGELFF
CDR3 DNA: TGTGCCAGCAGGCTGACAGGGGGATCCGGGGAGCTGTTTTTT

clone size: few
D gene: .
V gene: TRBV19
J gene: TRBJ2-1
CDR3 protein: CASSLTYRPGEQFF
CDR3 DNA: TGTGCCAGTAGTCTCACCTACAGGCCCGGGGAGCAGTTCTTC

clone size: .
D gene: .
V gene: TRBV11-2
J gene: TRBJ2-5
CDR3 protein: CASSYRDRETQYF
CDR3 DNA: TGTGCCAGCAGCTACAGGGATCGGGAGACCCAGTACTTC

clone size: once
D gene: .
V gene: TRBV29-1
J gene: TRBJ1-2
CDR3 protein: CSVVVGGYGYTF
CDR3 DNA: TGCAGCGTTGTAGTGGGGGGCTATGGCTACACCTTC

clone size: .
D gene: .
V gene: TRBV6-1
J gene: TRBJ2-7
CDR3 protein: CATRTDSYEQYF
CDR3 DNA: TGTGCCACCCGGACAGATTCCTACGAGCAGTACTTC

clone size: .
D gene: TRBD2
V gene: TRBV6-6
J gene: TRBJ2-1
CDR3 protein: CASSSSGTSRYNEQFF
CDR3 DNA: TGTGCCAGCAGTTCATCCGGGACTAGCCGATACAATGAGCAGTTCTTC

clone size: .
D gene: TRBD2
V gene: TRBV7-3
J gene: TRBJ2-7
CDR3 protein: CASSLMASGSREQYF
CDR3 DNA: TGTGCCAGCAGCTTAATGGCTAGCGGGAGTCGCGAGCAGTACTTC

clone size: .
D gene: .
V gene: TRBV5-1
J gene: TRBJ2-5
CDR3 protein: CASSPLVAGRLQETQYF
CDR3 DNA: TGCGCCAGCAGCCCGCTCGTCGCGGGGAGACTCCAAGAGACCCAGTACTTC

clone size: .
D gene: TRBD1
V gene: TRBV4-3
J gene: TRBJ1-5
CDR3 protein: CASSSGQGNQPQHF
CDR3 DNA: TGCGCCAGCAGCTCCGGACAGGGCAATCAGCCCCAGCATTTT

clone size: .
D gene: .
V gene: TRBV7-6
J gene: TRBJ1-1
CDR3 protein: CASSLGQFMNTEAFF
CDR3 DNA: TGTGCCAGCAGCTTAGGGCAGTTCATGAACACTGAAGCTTTCTTT

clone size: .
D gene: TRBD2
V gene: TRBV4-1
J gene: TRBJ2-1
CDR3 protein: CASSQGTSLYNEQFF
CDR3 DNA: TGCGCCAGCAGCCAAGGGACTAGCCTATACAATGAGCAGTTCTTC

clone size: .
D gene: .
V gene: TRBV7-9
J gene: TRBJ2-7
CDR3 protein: CASSPRDRTSEQYF
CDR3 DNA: TGTGCCAGCAGCCCGCGGGACAGAACCTCCGAGCAGTACTTC

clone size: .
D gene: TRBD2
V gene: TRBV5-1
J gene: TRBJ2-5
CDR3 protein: CASSSLAGNQETQYF
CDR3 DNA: TGCGCCAGCAGCTCGCTAGCGGGGAACCAAGAGACCCAGTACTTC

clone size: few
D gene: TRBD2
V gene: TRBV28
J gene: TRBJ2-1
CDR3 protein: CASSSTPGLAGLNEQFF
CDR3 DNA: TGTGCCAGCAGTTCAACCCCGGGACTAGCGGGGCTCAATGAGCAGTTCTTC

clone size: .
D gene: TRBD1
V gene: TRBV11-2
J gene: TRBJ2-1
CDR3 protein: CASSTFKDRGQHEQFF
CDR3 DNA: TGTGCCAGCAGTACTTTTAAGGACAGGGGACAACATGAGCAGTTCTTC

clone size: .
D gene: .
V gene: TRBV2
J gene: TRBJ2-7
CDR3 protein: CASSVETATYEQYF
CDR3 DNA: TGTGCCAGCAGTGTTGAGACAGCAACCTACGAGCAGTACTTC